The present T cell receptor beta chain was sequenced within a study of regulatory T cells in long-lasting Graves disease. There are many counts of this clonotype. Described time point: newly diagnosed GD, antithyroid drugs for less than 3 months. Making the TCR library involved RNA that had been extracted from PBMCs. This CDR3 has 13 amino acids. V dropped 2 bases and J dropped 1 base, with 6 bases sitting between them. CDR1 and CDR2 from the germline V gene are SGHDT and YYEEEE. Investigators prepared the TCR beta libraries by applying iRepertoire HTBI primers and Arm-PCR of CDR3 regions. TCRdb reanalysed the multiplex PCR reads using MiXCR and keeps one entry per CDR3 protein. The table has 350,000 to 500,000 distinct CDR3 sequences, 15% to 20% seen once; the top ten hold roughly 23%. These records were also assigned to another study, of T cells in Graves' hyperthyroidism and ophthalmopathy. In that study: When the TCR CDR3 underwent first-round RT-PCR, the HTBI primer set was used.

The V and J genes are TRBV5-6 and TRBJ1-1; D not resolved. The clonotype comes from a woman aged 18-29 years with Graves disease. This material consisted of peripheral blood mononuclear cells (PBMCs), taken at new diagnosis, from a patient treated with antithyroid drugs. CDR3 loop: CASSFSENTEAFF. The CDR3 DNA follows: TGTGCCAGCAGCTTTTCAGAGAACACTGAAGCTTTCTTT.